Following are 13 T cell receptor beta chains from one sample sequenced in a study of T cells in Graves' hyperthyroidism and ophthalmopathy. It was RNA transcripts that yielded the amplified TCR beta CDR3 regions. Initially, a first-round RT-PCR of the TCR CDR3 employed the HTBI primer set. Each CDR3 protein gets one entry after TCRdb re-called the multiplex PCR reads with MiXCR. The profile shows a few hundred thousand distinct CDR3 sequences, under 20% of them singletons. The sample was blood. These receptors came from a woman in her late teens or twenties with Graves' hyperthyroidism.

Ten or more counts support this clonotype. The genes are TRBV7-2 and TRBJ1-1, with 7 bases identical to TRBD1. V trimming: 6 bases; J trimming: 1 base; junction bases outside the gene matches: 5. The CDR3 runs to 14 residues. The germline V gene encodes CDR1 SGHTA and CDR2 FQGNSA. The CDR3 DNA is TGTGCCAGCAGTTCGCGGACAGGGAACACTGAAGCTTTCTTT. Amino acids: CASSSRTGNTEAFF.

There are many counts of this clonotype. This chain connects TRBV20-1 to TRBJ2-7, with D possibly being TRBD1 (5 bases). Trimming stripped 3 bases from V and 2 bases from J, with 14 bases between. The CDR3 is made up of 14 amino acids. The germline CDR1 and CDR2 sequences are DFQATT and SNEGSKA (reference sequence). CDR3 in DNA: TGCAGTGCTAGGAAAACGGCAGGGCCCTACGAGCAGTACTTC. This encodes CSARKTAGPYEQYF.

The sample holds many counts of this clonotype. The chain joins TRBV2 to TRBJ1-2, with 7 bases fitting TRBD1. The CDR3 is made up of 13 amino acids. CDR1 SNHLY and CDR2 FYNNEI come from the germline V gene. After removal of 6 bases from V and 6 bases from J, the junction contained 7 bases not matched to a gene. The CDR3 here is CASREGTDDGYTF. In DNA form, the CDR3 reads TGTGCCAGCAGGGAGGGGACAGATGATGGCTACACCTTC.

This clonotype has ten or more counts. The chain has TRBV28 and TRBJ2-2; no firm D call. V dropped 8 bases and J dropped 5 bases, with 18 bases sitting between them. The CDR3 is made up of 15 amino acids. CDR1 and CDR2 from the germline V gene are MDHEN and SYDVKM. CDR3 sequence: CASGPERSRTGELFF. CDR3 DNA: TGTGCCAGCGGCCCGGAACGGAGTAGGACCGGGGAGCTGTTTTTT.

This clonotype was detected many times. This sequence joins TRBV28 and TRBJ2-5; D is ambiguous. The germline V gene encodes CDR1 MDHEN and CDR2 SYDVKM. The CDR3 runs to 14 residues. V gave up 5 bases and J gave up 1 base, with 11 bases separating them. In nucleotides, the CDR3 is TGTGCCAGCAGTCCCATGGACGGCCAAGAGACCCAGTACTTC. The encoded protein is CASSPMDGQETQYF.

The sample holds many counts of this clonotype. The chain combines TRBV27 with TRBJ1-1; the D is unclear. Per the germline V gene, CDR1 is MNHEY and CDR2 is SMNVEV (reference sequence). The CDR3 contains 16 residues. Trimming cost V 4 bases and J 0 bases, with 15 bases left between them. The CDR3 nucleotides read TGTGCCAGCAGTTCAGACCTTTCGACGGTGAACACTGAAGCTTTCTTT. Protein product: CASSSDLSTVNTEAFF.

This clonotype was detected many times. This chain joins TRBV28 and TRBJ2-7; 10 nucleotides line up with TRBD1. Germline assignment: CDR1 MDHEN and CDR2 SYDVKM. CDR3 length equals 18 residues. J lost 4 bases, V lost 1 base, and 13 bases had no gene match. The CDR3, as DNA: TGTGCCAGCAGTTTATACACCGGGACAGGGGTGGTTCATTACGAGCAGTACTTC. It codes for CASSLYTGTGVVHYEQYF.

In its sample, this clonotype was seen many times. This chain joins TRBV30 and TRBJ1-5; D not resolved. Germline loops: CDR1 GTSNPN, CDR2 SVGIG (reference sequence). The CDR3 totals 13 residues. The V end lost 2 bases, the J end lost 3 bases, and 8 bases lay between the germline ends. CDR3 amino acids: CAWSMRFNQPQHF. The CDR3 DNA follows: TGTGCCTGGAGTATGAGATTCAATCAGCCCCAGCATTTT.

The V and J genes are TRBV29-1 and TRBJ1-1; 10 bases are a match to TRBD1. The trim removed 0 bases at V and 4 bases at J, leaving 8 bases unmatched. This CDR3 contains 16 residues. Germline V CDR1 and CDR2: SQVTM, ANQGSEA. The CDR3: CSVEDRSRDRGTEAFF. CDR3 DNA sequence: TGCAGCGTTGAAGATCGGAGTAGGGACAGGGGCACTGAAGCTTTCTTT.

The table lists this clonotype with many counts. The chain couples TRBV20-1 to TRBJ2-7; the D is unclear. V was clipped by 6 bases and J by 0 bases, with 21 bases between them. Germline V lookup: CDR1 DFQATT, CDR2 SNEGSKA (reference sequence). This CDR3 spans 16 amino acids. The DNA for the CDR3 is TGCAGTGCCCAACGGGCCAAAGGGTTTGTCTCCTACGAGCAGTACTTC. As protein: CSAQRAKGFVSYEQYF.

This clonotype occurred many times. The CDR3 spells CASSPEGEPKETQYF. The CDR3 DNA reads as TGTGCCAGCAGCCCGGAGGGGGAACCAAAAGAGACCCAGTACTTC. The rearrangement links TRBV4-2 to TRBJ2-5, with D perhaps assigned TRBD1 or TRBD2 (6 bases each). The length of the CDR3 is 15 residues. CDR1 LGHNA and CDR2 YNFKEQ come from the germline V gene. V dropped 4 bases and J dropped 3 bases, with 15 bases sitting between them.

J is TRBJ1-5 and V is TRBV19; D ambiguous. Trimming removed 5 bases from V and 6 bases from J, with 11 bases in between. CDR1 is LNHDA and CDR2 is SQIVND in the germline V gene (reference sequence). The CDR3 covers 13 residues. CDR3 DNA sequence: TGTGCCAGTAGTCCGCGGGAATCTCAGCCCCAGCATTTT. This codes for CASSPRESQPQHF.

This clonotype has just a few counts. The chain joins TRBV18 to TRBJ1-1; D unclear. V shed 2 bases and J shed 6 bases, with 19 bases lying between them. Germline CDR1 KGHSH, CDR2 LQKENI. This CDR3 has 16 amino acids. CDR3 sequence (DNA): TGTGCCAGCTCACCATCGGCTTACGGGGTTAGTTCTGAAGCTTTCTTT. It codes for CASSPSAYGVSSEAFF.